Presented here are 32 T cell receptor beta chains from one specimen sequenced in a study of cytomegalovirus exposure and HLA in healthy donors. In the PCR, 60 Vbeta and 13 Jbeta primers were used. Data came from immunoSEQ multiplex PCR; TCRdb stores just in-frame clones and leaves some out. Of about 190,000 clones listed, roughly 76% are singletons. Sequencing was done on a sample of PBMCs. All receptors derive from a woman aged 30 to 39 in good health and CMV-seropositive.

This chain connects TRBV5-1 to TRBJ2-2, with D tentatively TRBD1 (6 bases). The V gene lost 5 bases and the J gene lost 0 bases, with 11 bases spanning the gap. CDR1 is SGHRS, CDR2 YFSETQ, per germline. This CDR3 has 15 residues. The CDR3 is CASRSGTPNTGELFF. The CDR3 region has the DNA TGCGCCAGCAGGTCCGGGACACCGAACACCGGGGAGCTGTTTTTT.

The chain is built from TRBV11-2 and TRBJ1-2; D remains unclear. The V and J ends lost 0 bases and 0 bases respectively, with 8 bases between them. Germline V gene data show CDR1 as SGHAT and CDR2 as FQNNGV. The CDR3 loop spans 15 amino acids. The CDR3, as DNA: TGTGCCAGCAGCTTAGATCGGGTAGCTAACTATGGCTACACCTTC. As protein: CASSLDRVANYGYTF.

V gene TRBV7-9 combines with J gene TRBJ1-4, with 10 bases fitting TRBD1. The CDR3 contains 14 residues. With 7 bases clipped from V and 8 bases from J, the junction kept 7 bases outside the gene matches. Germline V CDR1 and CDR2: SEHNR, FQNEAQ (reference sequence). This chain's CDR3 is CASTSGTGEEKLFF. The CDR3 DNA reads as TGTGCCAGCACATCCGGGACAGGGGAAGAAAAACTGTTTTTT.

The chain carries TRBV5-4 and TRBJ2-5; D perhaps matches TRBD2 (6 bases). The germline V gene encodes CDR1 SGHNT and CDR2 YYREEE (reference sequence). The CDR3 spans 15 residues. Trimming took 1 base from V and 2 from J, leaving 12 bases between them. This CDR3 is CASSLREAGQETQYF. CDR3 sequence (DNA): TGTGCCAGCAGCTTGCGCGAGGCGGGGCAAGAGACCCAGTACTTC.

This chain links TRBV19 with TRBJ1-1; D possibly corresponds to TRBD1 (6 bases). CDR1 and CDR2 (germline): LNHDA, SQIVND (reference sequence). The V and J ends lost 5 bases and 3 bases respectively, with 10 bases between them. The CDR3 runs to 13 residues. The CDR3 DNA sequence: TGTGCCAGTAGTGGGGGGGGCTACACTGAAGCTTTCTTT. As protein: CASSGGGYTEAFF.

The genes are TRBV6-6 and TRBJ1-4, with 7 bases aligning to TRBD1. The CDR3 consists of 14 residues. Per the germline V gene, CDR1 is MNHNY and CDR2 is SVGAGI (reference sequence). Losses at the gene ends were 4 bases for V and 8 bases for J; bases not matched to a gene: 7. CDR3 DNA sequence: TGTGCCAGCAGTTCGCACGACAGGGAGGAAAAACTGTTTTTT. Translation gives CASSSHDREEKLFF.

The V and J genes are TRBV19 and TRBJ1-6; D call uncertain. Germline loops: CDR1 LNHDA, CDR2 SQIVND (reference sequence). This CDR3 is built from 16 residues. The V end lost 5 bases, the J end lost 0 bases, and 11 bases lay between the germline ends. Here the CDR3 DNA reads TGTGCCAGTAGTTTTGGGAGTAACTCCTATAATTCACCCCTCCACTTT. Amino acid sequence: CASSFGSNSYNSPLHF.

This clone came up a few times. The rearrangement uses TRBV6-1 and TRBJ2-3, with 8 bases that match TRBD2. Germline V gives CDR1 MNHNS, CDR2 SASEGT. The CDR3 has 14 amino acids. Germline trimming cut 7 bases from V and 1 base from J; bases unmatched to any gene: 4. DNA of the CDR3: TGTGCCAGCACACCGACTAGCGGCACAGATACGCAGTATTTT. Its protein product is CASTPTSGTDTQYF.

Only a few counts were recorded for this clone. This chain connects TRBV10-3 to TRBJ1-1; D is perhaps TRBD1 (5 bases). V lost 0 bases to trimming and J lost 3 bases, with 8 bases between them. The germline gives CDR1 ENHRY, CDR2 SYGVKD. This CDR3 contains 14 residues. CDR3 protein: CAISESGGDTEAFF. The CDR3 bases are TGTGCCATCAGTGAGTCGGGGGGTGACACTGAAGCTTTCTTT.

The chain is built from TRBV7-9 and TRBJ1-1; D possibly corresponds to TRBD1 (5 bases). V lost 3 bases, J lost 8 bases, and 7 bases lay in between. The CDR3 runs to 11 residues. Germline loops: CDR1 SEHNR, CDR2 FQNEAQ (reference sequence). CDR3 sequence reads: CASSLSGEAFF. CDR3 nucleotides: TGTGCCAGCAGCTTGTCAGGGGAAGCTTTCTTT.

This sequence joins TRBV14 and TRBJ2-3; the D is unclear. Deletions cut 6 bases from V and 3 bases from J, with 16 bases between. This CDR3 is built from 15 residues. Germline CDR1 is SGHDN and CDR2 is FVKESK. CDR3 loop: CASSDSASKTDTQYF. CDR3 nucleotides: TGTGCCAGCAGTGATTCAGCGTCTAAAACAGATACGCAGTATTTT.

This clone was observed a single time. The J gene is TRBJ1-5, the V gene TRBV18, with 8 bases lining up with TRBD1. The CDR3 consists of 18 residues. The J segment lost 2 bases and the V segment lost 3 bases, leaving 12 bases of the junction unmatched. The V gene's germline CDR1 is KGHSH and CDR2 LQKENI. For the CDR3, the DNA is TGTGCCAGCTCACCCCTTCCATCAGGGGGCAATGGCAATCAGCCCCAGCATTTT. This gives the protein CASSPLPSGGNGNQPQHF.

The J gene is TRBJ2-7, the V gene TRBV6-6; D possibly corresponds to TRBD2 (5 bases). The CDR3 sequence is 15 residues long. V gave up 7 bases and J gave up 3 bases, with 19 bases separating them. Germline lookup yields CDR1 MNHNY and CDR2 SVGAGI (reference sequence). The CDR3 DNA reads as TGTGCCAGCACCCCGGTGAGGGCCGGGTTCTACGAGCAGTACTTC. Its translation: CASTPVRAGFYEQYF.

A remark on this clone: No conserved phenylalanine or tryptophan ends this CDR3, so it is likely a read error. The rearrangement uses TRBV11-1 and TRBJ1-1, with TRBD1 matching 7 bases. Germline V lookup: CDR1 SGHAT, CDR2 FQDESV (reference sequence). Germline trimming cut 1 base from V and 11 bases from J; bases unmatched to any gene: 1. The CDR3 runs to 11 residues. The CDR3 loop reads CASSLDRGAFL. DNA for the CDR3: TGTGCCAGCAGCTTAGACAGGGGCGCTTTCCTT.

For the CDR3, the DNA is TGTGCCAGCCGAACCAGCGGGGAGGCAGAGACCCAGTACTTC. Amino acid sequence: CASRTSGEAETQYF. The chain has TRBV7-9 and TRBJ2-5, with TRBD2 identical over 7 bases. The junction had 10 bases not matched to a gene; V was cut back by 8 bases and J by 4 bases. Germline CDR1 is SEHNR and CDR2 is FQNEAQ (reference sequence). This CDR3 has 14 residues.

The sample holds a few counts of this clone. The V and J genes are TRBV11-2 and TRBJ1-5; D is unresolved. The germline gives CDR1 SGHAT, CDR2 FQNNGV. With 0 bases removed from V and 0 bases from J, the gap between germline ends came to 6 bases. This CDR3 contains 15 residues. The CDR3 DNA reads as TGTGCCAGCAGCTTAGACAGTTATAGCAATCAGCCCCAGCATTTT. Protein product: CASSLDSYSNQPQHF.

V usage is TRBV30 and J usage is TRBJ1-2; D not certain. The germline V gene encodes CDR1 GTSNPN and CDR2 SVGIG (reference sequence). The CDR3 consists of 12 residues. V dropped 6 bases and J dropped 2 bases, with 10 bases sitting between them. CDR3 in DNA: TGTGCCTGTCGAGATACCAACTATGGCTACACCTTC. Its translation is CACRDTNYGYTF.

The chain combines TRBV10-1 with TRBJ2-7; 8 bases map to TRBD1. Germline V gives CDR1 WNHNN, CDR2 SYGVQD (reference sequence). V lost 3 bases and J lost 7; bases outside the gene matches: 5. CDR3 length: 13 residues. The DNA for the CDR3 is TGCGCCAGCAGTGAACATACAGGGGGTGAGCAGTACTTC. Translating it yields CASSEHTGGEQYF.

The chain uses TRBV4-3 and TRBJ2-7; D is unclear. V lost 0 bases and J 3 bases, leaving 15 bases between the germline ends. This CDR3 comprises 16 residues. From germline, CDR1 is LGHNA and CDR2 YSLEER. The CDR3 loop reads CASSQDLVWLIYEQYF. CDR3 nucleotides: TGCGCCAGCAGCCAAGATCTGGTTTGGCTTATCTACGAGCAGTACTTC.

J is TRBJ1-3 and V is TRBV5-1, with no clear D. The CDR3 is 19 amino acids. Trimming took off 2 bases at V and 0 bases at J, with 21 bases between the two ends. Germline V gene lookup returns CDR1 SGHRS and CDR2 YFSETQ. CDR3 loop: CASSFFGPAAGSSGNTIYF. As DNA, the CDR3 is TGCGCCAGCAGCTTTTTTGGCCCCGCGGCGGGGAGCTCTGGAAACACCATATATTTT.

The J gene is TRBJ2-7, the V gene TRBV9; 7 bases align to TRBD2. This CDR3 has 15 amino acids. Unmatched junction bases numbered 10, after V lost 3 bases and J lost 4 bases. Germline V CDR1 and CDR2: SGDLS, YYNGEE. Here the CDR3 DNA reads TGTGCCAGCAGCGCTGGGGGGGGGAGTAGGTACGAGCAGTACTTC. This encodes CASSAGGGSRYEQYF.

The chain is built from TRBV28 and TRBJ1-2; 7 nucleotides match TRBD1. CDR1 and CDR2 (germline): MDHEN, SYDVKM. J lost 3 bases, V lost 8 bases, and 0 bases had no gene match. The CDR3 covers 11 residues. In nucleotides, the CDR3 is TGTGCCAGCGGACAGGACTATGGCTACACCTTC. This gives the protein CASGQDYGYTF.

This chain uses TRBV5-1 with TRBJ1-4; D is possibly TRBD1 (5 bases). V lost 7 bases, J lost 8 bases, and 21 bases lay in between. CDR3 length: 15 residues. The germline CDR1 and CDR2 sequences are SGHRS and YFSETQ. This CDR3 reads CASQPGAGLREKLFF. CDR3 DNA: TGCGCCAGCCAACCAGGAGCGGGGCTCCGAGAAAAACTGTTTTTT.

The V call is TRBV5-1, the J call TRBJ2-5; D uncertain. CDR3 size: 12 residues. V lost 4 bases and J 5 bases, leaving 9 bases between the germline ends. Germline V gene lookup returns CDR1 SGHRS and CDR2 YFSETQ. For the CDR3, the DNA is TGCGCCAGCAGCCTGAACTTTGAGACCCAGTACTTC. Translation gives CASSLNFETQYF.

A single count supports this clone. The V and J genes are TRBV7-9 and TRBJ1-6; a weak D match, TRBD1 (5 bases). V was shortened by 1 base and J by 5 bases, with 6 bases between the two germline ends. Looked up from germline, CDR1 is SEHNR and CDR2 is FQNEAQ (reference sequence). This CDR3 contains 14 residues. The CDR3 DNA is TGTGCCAGCAGCTTAGGCAGGGATAATTCACCCCTCCACTTT. It codes for CASSLGRDNSPLHF.

This chain uses TRBV7-2 with TRBJ1-2, with 8 nucleotides matching TRBD1. This CDR3 is 15 amino acids long. In germline, CDR1 is SGHTA, CDR2 FQGNSA. V lost 1 base and J lost 4; bases outside the gene matches: 5. CDR3 in amino acids: CASSLVQGEGYGYTF. The CDR3 DNA follows: TGTGCCAGCAGCTTAGTACAGGGGGAGGGCTATGGCTACACCTTC.

The V and J genes are TRBV28 and TRBJ1-1; no clear D gene. The V gene lost 5 bases and the J gene lost 3 bases, with 16 bases spanning the gap. Germline CDR1 reads MDHEN; CDR2 reads SYDVKM. The length of the CDR3 is 15 residues. This chain's CDR3 is CASSTLRGMDTEAFF. CDR3 DNA sequence: TGTGCCAGCAGTACCCTCCGGGGTATGGACACTGAAGCTTTCTTT.

In this sample, this clone turned up a few times. J is TRBJ2-1 and V is TRBV7-8; D may be TRBD1 (6 bases). Germline values: CDR1 SGHVS, CDR2 FQNEAQ. This CDR3 spans 17 amino acids. Trimming removed 2 bases at V and 8 bases at J, with 22 bases between. The CDR3 spells CASSLQRGSRAADEQFF. In DNA form, the CDR3 reads TGTGCCAGCAGCTTACAAAGGGGGTCCAGGGCGGCGGATGAGCAGTTCTTC.

V is TRBV2 and J is TRBJ1-4; maybe TRBD1 (6 bases). The CDR3 consists of 12 residues. Germline CDR1 SNHLY, CDR2 FYNNEI. The ends were cut back, 8 bases at V and 5 bases at J, with 9 bases in the middle. The CDR3 region has the DNA TGTGCCAGCGGACAGATAAATGAAAAACTGTTTTTT. Protein sequence: CASGQINEKLFF.

The chain uses TRBV10-3 and TRBJ1-1; D might be TRBD1 (6 bases). Germline-derived CDR1 and CDR2 are ENHRY and SYGVKD. V lost 8 bases, J lost 1 base, and 11 bases lay in between. The CDR3 runs 13 residues. CDR3 in amino acids: CAISGTQNTEAFF. The CDR3 nucleotides are TGTGCCATCTCCGGGACACAGAACACTGAAGCTTTCTTT.

The table lists this clone with a few counts. The chain recombines TRBV5-1 with TRBJ2-5; maybe TRBD2 (6 bases). Trimming shortened V by 0 bases and J by 9 bases, and 18 bases separated the two germline ends. Germline CDR1 is SGHRS and CDR2 is YFSETQ. The CDR3 extends over 15 amino acids. CDR3 residues: CASSLEGTGEGPQYF. The DNA for the CDR3 is TGCGCCAGCAGCTTGGAGGGGACTGGAGAAGGGCCCCAGTACTTC.

The chain links TRBV14 to TRBJ1-2, with TRBD1 as a possible D gene (6 bases). This CDR3 has 18 residues. V was shortened by 0 bases and J by 4 bases, with 21 bases between the two germline ends. Germline V lookup: CDR1 SGHDN, CDR2 FVKESK. The CDR3 loop reads CASSQEIGVWGGSYGYTF. Written as DNA, the CDR3 is TGTGCCAGCAGCCAAGAAATCGGGGTTTGGGGGGGCAGCTATGGCTACACCTTC. The variable domain in full, completed from reference TRBV14 and TRBJ1-2, reads EAGVTQFPSHSVIEKGQTVTLRCDPISGHDNLYWYRRVMGKEIKFLLHFVKESKQDESGMPNNRFLAERTGGTYSTLKVQPAELEDSGVYFCASSQEIGVWGGSYGYTFGSGTRLTVV.